Presented here are 5 T cell receptor beta chains from one specimen sequenced in a study of cytomegalovirus exposure and HLA in healthy donors. PCR amplification relied on 60 Vbeta primers (plus 13 Jbeta primers). Measured with immunoSEQ multiplex PCR; TCRdb has only the in-frame clones, and not every one. In the table there are 95,000 to 150,000 clones, around 84% of which are singletons. The sample consisted of PBMCs. These receptors were taken from a woman aged 25 to 39 in good health and CMV-seropositive.

The V call is TRBV4-2, the J call TRBJ1-1, with D possibly being TRBD1 (5 bases). Trimming removed 1 base from V and 4 bases from J, with 7 bases in between. The CDR3 runs 13 residues. Looked up from germline, CDR1 is LGHNA and CDR2 is YNFKEQ. The DNA of the CDR3 is TGTGCCAGCAGCCAAGGGGGGGTCACTGAAGCTTTCTTT. It encodes CASSQGGVTEAFF.

The CDR3 DNA reads TGTGCCAGCAGTTCCCGGGACAGCTACGAGCAGTACTTC. Its translation: CASSSRDSYEQYF. The gene calls are TRBV27 and TRBJ2-7, with 7 bases fitting TRBD1. The CDR3 contains 13 residues. With 4 bases clipped from V and 3 bases from J, the junction kept 3 bases outside the gene matches. CDR1 is MNHEY, CDR2 SMNVEV, per germline (reference sequence).

This chain connects TRBV12-5 to TRBJ1-1, with a possible D match to TRBD1 (5 bases). Germline V gene sequence: CDR1 LGHNT, CDR2 FRNRAP. V lost 7 bases and J 7 bases, leaving 22 bases between the germline ends. This CDR3 spans 15 amino acids. CDR3 amino acids: CASVFLSPGGFEAFF. CDR3 nucleotide sequence: TGTGCTAGTGTTTTCCTCTCTCCGGGGGGATTTGAAGCTTTCTTT.

The chain links TRBV5-4 to TRBJ2-4; 7 bases align to TRBD1. V shed 2 bases and J 5 bases; nucleotides not matched to a gene: 7. CDR3 length: 15 residues. From germline, CDR1 is SGHNT and CDR2 YYREEE (reference sequence). Written as DNA, the CDR3 is TGTGCCAGCAGCTTATACCGACAGGGACAAAACATTCAGTACTTC. It is translated as CASSLYRQGQNIQYF.

V is TRBV10-3 and J is TRBJ1-2; 10 positions match TRBD1. There are 16 residues in the CDR3. CDR1 is ENHRY and CDR2 is SYGVKD in the germline V gene. The V gene end was trimmed by 3 bases and the J gene end by 4 bases; junction bases not matched to a gene: 8. For the CDR3, the DNA is TGTGCCATCAGTGACCCGGACAGGGGGATCTCCTATGGCTACACCTTC. Its protein is CAISDPDRGISYGYTF.